Listed below are T cell receptor beta chains from one sample, sequenced in a study of T cell repertoires in cytomegalovirus infection. In TCRdb, the reads were re-called with MiXCR into one record per CDR3 protein. In the table there are hundreds of thousands of distinct CDR3 sequences, approximately 32% of which are singletons. No antigen is known for these receptors. The source material was cultured CD8+ T cells from PBMCs, sampled from culture after CMV antigen stimulation. The receptors were sampled from a human donor in good health (CMV status not recorded). Some clones in this sample may be carry-over from other donors' samples. CDR3s include the opening cysteine and the closing phenylalanine or tryptophan. The D gene is left open where the match is weak. Clone size is stated in some rows and not others, as once, few, many or a class when expanded.

>.|TRBJ1-1|TRBV7-6|few
CASSLGGGHMNTEAFF
TGTGCCAGCAGCTTAGGGGGGGGACACATGAACACTGAAGCTTTCTTT
>TRBD1|TRBJ2-2|TRBV27|.
CASSLPGTGTWELFF
TGTGCCAGCTCCCTCCCCGGGACAGGGACCTGGGAGCTGTTTTTT
>TRBD1|TRBJ1-1|TRBV12-3/TRBV12-4|.
CASSSDRRVEAFF
TGTGCCAGCAGTTCGGACAGGCGGGTTGAAGCTTTCTTT
>.|TRBJ2-4|TRBV7-9|many
CASSSPRGSSLAKNIQYF
TGTGCCAGCAGCTCACCCCGGGGATCCTCACTAGCCAAAAACATTCAGTACTTC
>.|TRBJ1-3|TRBV13|few
CASSLGRNRVGNTIYF
TGTGCCAGCAGCTTAGGCCGAAACAGGGTTGGAAACACCATATATTTT
>.|TRBJ2-2|TRBV18|once
CASSPRGGVPNTGELFF
TGTGCCAGCTCACCTCGTGGGGGTGTACCGAACACCGGGGAGCTGTTTTTT
>.|TRBJ1-2|TRBV7-6|few
CASSRSSTVTHYGYTF
TGTGCCAGCAGCCGAAGCTCGACAGTCACCCACTATGGCTACACCTTC
>.|TRBJ1-3|TRBV19|few
CASSLPDPSSGNTIYF
TGTGCCAGTAGTCTACCTGACCCGAGCTCTGGAAACACCATATATTTT
>TRBD2|TRBJ2-3|TRBV27|few
CASSLSSGGADTQYF
TGTGCCAGCAGTTTATCGAGCGGGGGGGCGGATACGCAGTATTTT
>.|TRBJ2-2|TRBV7-8|.
CASPPGTLRTGELFF
TGTGCCAGTCCTCCTGGGACCCTCCGCACCGGGGAGCTGTTTTTT
>.|TRBJ2-2|TRBV6-2/TRBV6-3|.
CASSRDFTYTGELFF
TGTGCCAGCAGCCGGGACTTTACTTACACCGGGGAGCTGTTTTTT
>.|TRBJ1-5|TRBV6-5|.
CASSYSRLLYQPQHF
TGTGCCAGCAGTTACTCGCGTTTGCTGTATCAGCCCCAGCATTTT
>TRBD2|TRBJ2-1|TRBV7-6|many
CASSRTSGGASEQFF
TGTGCCAGCAGCCGGACTAGCGGGGGGGCCAGTGAGCAGTTCTTC
>TRBD1|TRBJ2-2|TRBV29-1|.
CSALGGQATSTGELFF
TGCTCAGCGTTGGGGGGACAGGCGACGAGCACCGGGGAGCTGTTTTTT
>.|TRBJ2-7|TRBV29-1|.
CSVEETSNGNEQYF
TGCAGCGTGGAGGAAACCTCTAATGGGAACGAGCAGTACTTC
>.|TRBJ2-3|TRBV7-6|many
CASSRWGGQLTDTQYF
TGTGCCAGCAGCCGTTGGGGGGGACAGCTCACAGATACGCAGTATTTT
>TRBD1|TRBJ1-5|TRBV5-1|.
CASSWTGLNQPQHF
TGCGCCAGCAGCTGGACAGGCCTGAATCAGCCCCAGCATTTT
>TRBD1|TRBJ2-6|TRBV7-2|many
CASSRTLGGVGANVLTF
TGTGCCAGCAGTCGGACATTAGGGGGCGTCGGGGCCAACGTCCTGACTTTC
>.|TRBJ2-1|TRBV11-2|few
CASSPQGWDEQFF
TGTGCCAGCAGCCCACAAGGGTGGGACGAGCAGTTCTTC
>TRBD1|TRBJ2-7|TRBV5-1|.
CASSPGTGNLYEQYF
TGCGCCAGCAGCCCCGGGACAGGGAACCTCTACGAGCAGTACTTC
>.|TRBJ2-7|TRBV12-3/TRBV12-4|many
CASSSGDEQYF
TGTGCCAGCAGTTCGGGGGACGAGCAGTACTTC
>TRBD1|TRBJ1-6|TRBV14|.
CASSQEDRFNSPLHF
TGTGCCAGCAGCCAAGAGGACAGGTTCAATTCACCCCTCCACTTT
>.|TRBJ1-6|TRBV28|.
CASSFRRTENSPLHF
TGTGCCAGCAGTTTCCGTCGGACTGAAAATTCACCCCTCCACTTT
>.|TRBJ2-1|TRBV7-6|.
CASSEPRQEQFF
TGTGCCAGCAGTGAACCGCGGCAAGAGCAGTTCTTC
>.|TRBJ1-6|TRBV27|.
CASRPGRVYNSPLHF
TGTGCCAGCAGACCGGGGAGGGTATATAATTCACCCCTCCACTTT
>.|TRBJ2-1|TRBV7-9|many
CASSLLPGSSYNEQFF
TGTGCCAGCAGCTTACTCCCGGGGAGCTCCTACAATGAGCAGTTCTTC
>.|TRBJ1-2|TRBV6-6|.
CASSHSKPGLNYGYTF
TGTGCCAGCAGTCACTCGAAGCCGGGGCTAAACTATGGCTACACCTTC
>TRBD2|TRBJ2-1|TRBV6-2/TRBV6-3|.
CASRLSSGGNNEQFF
TGTGCCAGCAGACTCTCTAGCGGGGGCAATAATGAGCAGTTCTTC
>TRBD2|TRBJ2-1|TRBV27|.
CASSPGTNPYNEQFF
TGTGCCAGCAGCCCCGGGACTAATCCCTACAATGAGCAGTTCTTC
>.|TRBJ1-5|TRBV12-3/TRBV12-4|few
CASTLERGFYPQHF
TGTGCCAGCACCTTGGAAAGGGGCTTTTACCCCCAGCATTTT
>TRBD1|TRBJ2-7|TRBV7-4|few
CASSWGQLVYEQYF
TGTGCCAGCAGCTGGGGACAGTTGGTCTACGAGCAGTACTTC
>TRBD1|TRBJ1-5|TRBV2|.
CASSDILLQGNQPQHF
TGTGCCAGCAGTGACATACTTTTACAGGGGAATCAGCCCCAGCATTTT
>TRBD1|TRBJ2-5|TRBV27|.
CASSKPTGGSQETQYF
TGTGCCAGCAGTAAACCGACAGGGGGGAGCCAAGAGACCCAGTACTTC
>.|TRBJ2-1|TRBV6-1|.
CASSAHRDLAYNEQFF
TGTGCCAGCAGTGCCCACCGGGACCTAGCCTACAATGAGCAGTTCTTC
>.|TRBJ2-7|TRBV29-1|.
CSVQDTYEQYF
TGCAGCGTACAGGACACCTACGAGCAGTACTTC
>.|TRBJ1-1|TRBV19|.
CASSIHLNTEAFF
TGTGCCAGTAGTATCCACTTAAACACTGAAGCTTTCTTT
>TRBD2|TRBJ2-5|TRBV20-1|.
CSAIPTSGDETQYF
TGCAGTGCTATCCCGACTAGCGGGGACGAGACCCAGTACTTC
>TRBD2|TRBJ2-3|TRBV3-1|.
CASSQLPSGGPTDTQYF
TGTGCCAGCAGCCAACTCCCTAGCGGGGGACCCACAGATACGCAGTATTTT
>TRBD2|TRBJ2-1|TRBV5-6|.
CASYDSGGPYNEQFF
TGTGCCAGCTATGATTCGGGGGGGCCCTACAATGAGCAGTTCTTC
>TRBD1|TRBJ1-6|TRBV28|few
CASSPRDRGHSPLHF
TGTGCCAGCAGCCCTCGGGACAGGGGGCATTCACCCCTCCACTTT
>.|TRBJ1-5|TRBV12-3/TRBV12-4|.
CASSFERGNQPQHF
TGTGCCAGCAGTTTTGAGAGGGGCAATCAGCCCCAGCATTTT
>TRBD1|TRBJ2-7|TRBV7-9|.
CASSLEGGQGIYEQYF
TGTGCCAGCAGCTTAGAGGGGGGACAGGGGATCTACGAGCAGTACTTC
>.|TRBJ1-2|TRBV5-5|.
CASSFKRSDGYTF
TGTGCCAGCAGCTTTAAGCGCTCGGATGGCTACACCTTC
>.|TRBJ2-3|TRBV12-5|.
CASAAGSTDTQYF
TGTGCTAGTGCCGCCGGCAGCACAGATACGCAGTATTTT
>.|TRBJ2-4|TRBV9|.
CASSVVGGGGIQYF
TGTGCCAGCAGCGTAGTAGGGGGGGGAGGCATTCAGTACTTC
>.|TRBJ2-3|TRBV15|.
CATSRSLGEGAPTDTQYF
TGTGCCACCAGCAGATCTCTTGGGGAGGGGGCGCCCACAGATACGCAGTATTTT
>TRBD1|TRBJ1-5|TRBV6-8|.
CASSLSRARGDQPQHF
TGTGCCAGCAGTTTATCCAGGGCCAGGGGGGATCAGCCCCAGCATTTT
>.|TRBJ1-2|TRBV18|.
CASSPPVGQGPHYTF
TGTGCCAGCTCACCACCCGTCGGGCAGGGGCCTCATTACACCTTC
>TRBD1|TRBJ1-2|TRBV29-1|.
CSVAQGDRRKYGYTF
TGCAGCGTGGCCCAAGGGGACAGAAGGAAGTATGGCTACACCTTC
>TRBD1|TRBJ1-1|TRBV7-3|few
CASLGQGASEAFF
TGTGCCAGCTTGGGACAGGGGGCCTCTGAAGCTTTCTTT
>TRBD1|TRBJ2-7|TRBV4-1|.
CASSQELGTGDEQYF
TGCGCCAGCAGCCAAGAACTCGGGACAGGGGACGAGCAGTACTTC
>.|TRBJ2-1|TRBV27|.
CASSLLVRDEQFF
TGTGCCAGCAGTTTGCTAGTTCGGGATGAGCAGTTCTTC
>.|TRBJ2-2|TRBV12-3/TRBV12-4|.
CASRPGPGNTGELFF
TGTGCCAGCAGGCCGGGACCGGGGAACACCGGGGAGCTGTTTTTT
>.|TRBJ2-2|TRBV7-7|.
CASSLEVAAGPLNTGELFF
TGTGCTAGCAGCTTAGAGGTTGCCGCGGGGCCGCTGAACACCGGGGAGCTGTTTTTT
>.|TRBJ2-5|TRBV7-6|.
CVSIKEGGVQETQYF
TGTGTCAGCATCAAAGAGGGGGGTGTCCAAGAGACCCAGTACTTC
>.|TRBJ2-7|TRBV14|.
CASSQEVSGYEQYF
TGTGCCAGCAGCCAAGAGGTTAGCGGTTACGAGCAGTACTTC
>.|TRBJ1-2|TRBV10-3|few
CAILDAWNYGYTF
TGTGCCATCCTTGACGCGTGGAACTATGGCTACACCTTC
>.|TRBJ1-1|TRBV5-4|few
CASSFDGPINTEAFF
TGTGCCAGCAGCTTTGACGGACCCATAAACACTGAAGCTTTCTTT
>TRBD2|TRBJ2-1|TRBV7-8|few
CASSSPGAGGYNEQFF
TGTGCCAGCAGCTCCCCGGGGGCGGGGGGCTACAATGAGCAGTTCTTC
>TRBD1|TRBJ2-1|TRBV11-2|.
CASSSGTGGIRGDEQFF
TGTGCCAGCAGCTCAGGGACAGGGGGCATCCGTGGCGATGAGCAGTTCTTC